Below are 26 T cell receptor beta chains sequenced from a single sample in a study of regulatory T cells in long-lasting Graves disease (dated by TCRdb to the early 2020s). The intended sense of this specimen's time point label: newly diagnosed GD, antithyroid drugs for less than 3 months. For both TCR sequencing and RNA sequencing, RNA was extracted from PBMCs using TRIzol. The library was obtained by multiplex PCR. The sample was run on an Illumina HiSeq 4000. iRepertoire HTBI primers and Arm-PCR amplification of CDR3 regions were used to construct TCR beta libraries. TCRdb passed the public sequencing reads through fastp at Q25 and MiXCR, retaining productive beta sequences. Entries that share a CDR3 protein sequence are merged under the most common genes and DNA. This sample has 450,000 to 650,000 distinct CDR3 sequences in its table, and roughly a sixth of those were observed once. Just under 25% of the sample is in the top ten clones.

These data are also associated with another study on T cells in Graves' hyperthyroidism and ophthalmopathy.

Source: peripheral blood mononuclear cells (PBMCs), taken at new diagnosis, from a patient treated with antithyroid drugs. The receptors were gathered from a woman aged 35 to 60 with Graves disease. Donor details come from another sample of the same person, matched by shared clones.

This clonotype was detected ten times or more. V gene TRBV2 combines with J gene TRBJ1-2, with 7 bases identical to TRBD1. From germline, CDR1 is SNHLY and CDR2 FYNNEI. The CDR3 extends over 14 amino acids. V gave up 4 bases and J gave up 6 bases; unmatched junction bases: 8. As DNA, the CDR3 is TGTGCCAGCAGTGGACAGGGAATTGGTGATGGCTACACCTTC. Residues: CASSGQGIGDGYTF.

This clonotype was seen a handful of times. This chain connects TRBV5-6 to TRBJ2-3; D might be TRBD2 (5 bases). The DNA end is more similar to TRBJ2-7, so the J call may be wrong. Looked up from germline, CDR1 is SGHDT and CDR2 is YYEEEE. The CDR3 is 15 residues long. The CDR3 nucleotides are TGTGCCAGCTTCTTCCGCCTCGGGGTCCCCTACGAGCAGTACTTC. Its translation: CASFFRLGVPYEQYF.

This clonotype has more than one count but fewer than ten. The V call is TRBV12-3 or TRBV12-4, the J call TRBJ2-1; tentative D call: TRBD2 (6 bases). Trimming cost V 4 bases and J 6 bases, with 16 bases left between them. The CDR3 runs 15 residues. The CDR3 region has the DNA TGTGCCAGCAGTTCCCGAGGGCGGGGCTCCAATGAGCAGTTCTTC. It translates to CASSSRGRGSNEQFF.

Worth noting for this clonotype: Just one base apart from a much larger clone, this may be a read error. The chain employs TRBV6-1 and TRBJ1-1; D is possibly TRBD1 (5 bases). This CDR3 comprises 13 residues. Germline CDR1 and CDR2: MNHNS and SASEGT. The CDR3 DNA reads TGTGCCAGCAGTCCTAGGGGCGACGCTGAAACTTTCTTT. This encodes CASSPRGDAETFF.

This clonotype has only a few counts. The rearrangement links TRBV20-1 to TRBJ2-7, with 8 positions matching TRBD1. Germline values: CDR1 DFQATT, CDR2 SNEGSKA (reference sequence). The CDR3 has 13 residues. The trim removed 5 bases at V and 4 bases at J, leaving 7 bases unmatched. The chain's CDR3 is CSASDRVGYEQYF. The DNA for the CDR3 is TGCAGTGCTTCGGACAGGGTTGGATACGAGCAGTACTTC.

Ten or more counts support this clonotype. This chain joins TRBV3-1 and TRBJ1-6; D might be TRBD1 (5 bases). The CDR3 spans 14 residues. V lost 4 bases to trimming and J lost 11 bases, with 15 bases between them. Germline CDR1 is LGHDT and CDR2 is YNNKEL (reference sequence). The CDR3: CASSPVGVHAPLHF. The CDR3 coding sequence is TGTGCCAGCAGCCCTGTGGGGGTTCATGCACCCCTCCACTTT.

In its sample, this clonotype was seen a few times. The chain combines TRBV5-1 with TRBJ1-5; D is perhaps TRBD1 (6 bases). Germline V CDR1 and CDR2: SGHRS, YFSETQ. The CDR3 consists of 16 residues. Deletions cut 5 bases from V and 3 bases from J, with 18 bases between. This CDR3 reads CASRSGTPNDNQPQHF. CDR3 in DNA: TGCGCCAGCAGGTCCGGGACACCGAATGACAATCAGCCCCAGCATTTT.

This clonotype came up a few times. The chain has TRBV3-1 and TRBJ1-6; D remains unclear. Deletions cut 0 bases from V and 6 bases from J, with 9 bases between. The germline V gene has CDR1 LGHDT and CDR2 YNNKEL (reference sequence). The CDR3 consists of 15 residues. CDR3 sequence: CASSQDGVPNSPLHF. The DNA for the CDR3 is TGTGCCAGCAGCCAAGACGGGGTCCCTAATTCACCCCTCCACTTT.

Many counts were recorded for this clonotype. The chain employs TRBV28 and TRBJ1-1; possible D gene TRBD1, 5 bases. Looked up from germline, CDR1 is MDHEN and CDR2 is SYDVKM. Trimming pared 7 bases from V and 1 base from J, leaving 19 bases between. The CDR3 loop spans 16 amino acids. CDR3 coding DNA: TGTGCCAGCACCCCGCCCGCAGGGCGAGAGAACACTGAAGCTTTCTTT. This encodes CASTPPAGRENTEAFF.

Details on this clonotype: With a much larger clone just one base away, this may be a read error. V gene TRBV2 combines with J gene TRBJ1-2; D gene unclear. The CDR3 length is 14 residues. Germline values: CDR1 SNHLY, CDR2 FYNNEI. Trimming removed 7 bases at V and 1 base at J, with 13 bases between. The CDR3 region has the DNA TGTGCCAGCATGGGAAAGGCCCATAACTATGGCTACACCTTC. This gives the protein CASMGKAHNYGYTF. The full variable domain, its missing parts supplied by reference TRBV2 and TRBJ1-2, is EPEVTQTPSHQVTQMGQEVILRCVPISNHLYFYWYRQILGQKVEFLVSFYNNEISEKSEIFDDQFSVERPDGSNFTLKIRSTKLEDSAMYFCASMGKAHNYGYTFGSGTRLTVV.

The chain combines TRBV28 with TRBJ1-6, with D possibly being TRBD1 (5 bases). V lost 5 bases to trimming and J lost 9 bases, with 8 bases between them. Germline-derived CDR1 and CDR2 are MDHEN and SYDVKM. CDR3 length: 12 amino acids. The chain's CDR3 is CASSRRVSPLHF. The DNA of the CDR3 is TGTGCCAGCAGTCGCAGGGTTTCACCCCTCCACTTT.

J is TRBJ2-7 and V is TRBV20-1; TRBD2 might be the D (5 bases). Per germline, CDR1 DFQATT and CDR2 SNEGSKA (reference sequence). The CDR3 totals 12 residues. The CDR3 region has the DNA TGCAGCGGAGAGTTGAGGGCTTACGAGCAGTACTTC. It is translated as CSGELRAYEQYF.

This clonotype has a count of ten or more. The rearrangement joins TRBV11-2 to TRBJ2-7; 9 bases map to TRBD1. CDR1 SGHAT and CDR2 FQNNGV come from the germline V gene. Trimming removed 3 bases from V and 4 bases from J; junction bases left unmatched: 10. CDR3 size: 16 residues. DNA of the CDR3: TGTGCCAGCAGCTTCCCTGGGCGGGACAGGGAGTACGAGCAGTACTTC. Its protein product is CASSFPGRDREYEQYF.

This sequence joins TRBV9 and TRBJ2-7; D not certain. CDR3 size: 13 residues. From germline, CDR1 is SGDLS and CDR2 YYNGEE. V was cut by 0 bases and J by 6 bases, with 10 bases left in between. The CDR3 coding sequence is TGTGCCAGCAGCGTAGCTGAGGTCGGCGAGCAGTACTTC. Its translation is CASSVAEVGEQYF.

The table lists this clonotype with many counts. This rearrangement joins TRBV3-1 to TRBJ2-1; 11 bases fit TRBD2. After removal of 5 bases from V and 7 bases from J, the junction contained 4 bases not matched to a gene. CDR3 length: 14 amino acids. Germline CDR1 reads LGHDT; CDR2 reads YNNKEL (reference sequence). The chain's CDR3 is CASSLGLAANEQFF. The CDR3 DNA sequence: TGTGCCAGCAGCTTGGGACTAGCGGCTAATGAGCAGTTCTTC.

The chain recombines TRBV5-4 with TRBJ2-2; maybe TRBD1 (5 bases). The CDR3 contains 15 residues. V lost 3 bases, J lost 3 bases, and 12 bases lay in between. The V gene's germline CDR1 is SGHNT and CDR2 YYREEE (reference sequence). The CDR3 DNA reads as TGTGCCAGCAGCTCCCCGACAGACTACACCGGGGAGCTGTTTTTT. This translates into CASSSPTDYTGELFF.

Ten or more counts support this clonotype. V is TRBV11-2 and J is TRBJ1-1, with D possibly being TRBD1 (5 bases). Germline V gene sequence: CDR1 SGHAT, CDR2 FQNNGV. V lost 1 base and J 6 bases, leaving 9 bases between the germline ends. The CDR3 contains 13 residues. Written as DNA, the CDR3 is TGTGCCAGCAGCTTAGTGGGGGTGGCTGAAGCTTTCTTT. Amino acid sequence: CASSLVGVAEAFF. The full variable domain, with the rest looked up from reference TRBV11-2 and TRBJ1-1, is EAGVAQSPRYKIIEKRQSVAFWCNPISGHATLYWYQQILGQGPKLLIQFQNNGVVDDSQLPKDRFSAERLKGVDSTLKIQPAKLEDSAVYLCASSLVGVAEAFFGQGTRLTVV.

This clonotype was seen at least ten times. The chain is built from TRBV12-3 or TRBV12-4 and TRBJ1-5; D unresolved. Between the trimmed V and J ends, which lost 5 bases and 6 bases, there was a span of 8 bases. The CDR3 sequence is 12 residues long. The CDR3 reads CASSPLPQPQHF. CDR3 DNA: TGTGCCAGCAGTCCCCTCCCTCAGCCCCAGCATTTT.

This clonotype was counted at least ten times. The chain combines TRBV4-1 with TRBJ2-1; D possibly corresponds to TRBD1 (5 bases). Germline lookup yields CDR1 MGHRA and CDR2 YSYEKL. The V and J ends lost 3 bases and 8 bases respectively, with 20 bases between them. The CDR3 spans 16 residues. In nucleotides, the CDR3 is TGCGCCAGCAGCCATCCGGGCAGGGCGGCATTATATGAGCAGTTCTTC. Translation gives CASSHPGRAALYEQFF.

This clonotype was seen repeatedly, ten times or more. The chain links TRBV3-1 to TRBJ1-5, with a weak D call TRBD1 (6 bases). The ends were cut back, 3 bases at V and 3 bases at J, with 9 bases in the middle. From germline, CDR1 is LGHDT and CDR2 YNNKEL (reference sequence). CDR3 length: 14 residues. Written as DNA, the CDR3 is TGTGCCAGCAGCCAGGGGACAATCAATCAGCCCCAGCATTTT. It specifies CASSQGTINQPQHF. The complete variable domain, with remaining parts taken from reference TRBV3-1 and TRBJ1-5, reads DTAVSQTPKYLVTQMGNDKSIKCEQNLGHDTMYWYKQDSKKFLKIMFSYNNKELIINETVPNRFSPKSPDKAHLNLHINSLELGDSAVYFCASSQGTINQPQHFGDGTRLSIL.

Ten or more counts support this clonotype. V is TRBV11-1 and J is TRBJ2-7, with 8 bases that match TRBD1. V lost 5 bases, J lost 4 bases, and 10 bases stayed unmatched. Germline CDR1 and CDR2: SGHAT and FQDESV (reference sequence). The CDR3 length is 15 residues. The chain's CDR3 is CASSQEGTGKYEQYF. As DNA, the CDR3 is TGTGCCAGCAGCCAAGAAGGGACAGGCAAATACGAGCAGTACTTC.

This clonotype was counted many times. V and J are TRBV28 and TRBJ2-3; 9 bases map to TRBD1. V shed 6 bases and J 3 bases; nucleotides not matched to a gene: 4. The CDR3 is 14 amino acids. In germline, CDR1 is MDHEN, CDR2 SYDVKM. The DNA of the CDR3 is TGTGCCAGCAGCTTAGGGACAGGGACAGATACGCAGTATTTT. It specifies CASSLGTGTDTQYF.

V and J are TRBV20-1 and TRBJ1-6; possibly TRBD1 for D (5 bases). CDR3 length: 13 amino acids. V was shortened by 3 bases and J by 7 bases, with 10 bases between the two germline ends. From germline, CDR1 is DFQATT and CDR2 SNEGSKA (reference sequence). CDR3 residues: CSASSRVNSPLHF. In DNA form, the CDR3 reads TGCAGTGCTAGTTCCAGGGTAAATTCACCCCTCCACTTT.

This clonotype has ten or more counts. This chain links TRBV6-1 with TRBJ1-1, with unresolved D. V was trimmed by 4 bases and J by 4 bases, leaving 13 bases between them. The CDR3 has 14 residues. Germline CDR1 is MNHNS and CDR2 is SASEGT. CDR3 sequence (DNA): TGTGCCAGCAGTGTGGAGCCCTCTGGCACTGAAGCTTTCTTT. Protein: CASSVEPSGTEAFF.

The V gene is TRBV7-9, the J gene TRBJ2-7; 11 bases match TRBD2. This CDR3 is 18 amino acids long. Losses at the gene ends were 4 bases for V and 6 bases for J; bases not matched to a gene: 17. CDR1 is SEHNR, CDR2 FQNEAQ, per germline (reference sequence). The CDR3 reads CASSSSRVLAGAFGEQYF. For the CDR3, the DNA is TGTGCCAGCAGCTCCTCCCGAGTACTAGCGGGGGCTTTCGGCGAGCAGTACTTC.

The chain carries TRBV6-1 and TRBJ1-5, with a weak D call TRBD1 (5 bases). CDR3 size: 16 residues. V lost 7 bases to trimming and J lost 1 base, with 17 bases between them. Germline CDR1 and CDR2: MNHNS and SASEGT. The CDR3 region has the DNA TGTGCCAGCATCCAACAAATTTGGGGGAGCAATCAGCCCCAGCATTTT. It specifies CASIQQIWGSNQPQHF.